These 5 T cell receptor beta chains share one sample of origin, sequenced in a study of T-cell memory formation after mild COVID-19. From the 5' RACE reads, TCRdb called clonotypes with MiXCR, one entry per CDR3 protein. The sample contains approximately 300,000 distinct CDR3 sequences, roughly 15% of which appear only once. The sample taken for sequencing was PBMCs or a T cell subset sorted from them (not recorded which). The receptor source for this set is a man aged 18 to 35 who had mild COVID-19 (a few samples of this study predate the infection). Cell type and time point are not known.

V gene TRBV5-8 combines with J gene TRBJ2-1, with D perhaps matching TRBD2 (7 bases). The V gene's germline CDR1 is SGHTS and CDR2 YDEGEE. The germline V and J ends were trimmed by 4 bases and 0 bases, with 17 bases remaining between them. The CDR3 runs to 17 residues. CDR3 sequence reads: CASSIGGGGYSYNEQFF. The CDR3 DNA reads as TGTGCCAGCAGCATTGGAGGGGGGGGCTACTCCTACAATGAGCAGTTCTTC.

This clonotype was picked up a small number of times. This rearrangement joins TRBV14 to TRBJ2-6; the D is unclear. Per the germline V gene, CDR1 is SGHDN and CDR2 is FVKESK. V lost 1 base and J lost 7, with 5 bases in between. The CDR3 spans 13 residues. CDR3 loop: CASSQGPANVLTF. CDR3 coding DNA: TGTGCCAGCAGCCAAGGGCCCGCCAACGTCCTGACTTTC.

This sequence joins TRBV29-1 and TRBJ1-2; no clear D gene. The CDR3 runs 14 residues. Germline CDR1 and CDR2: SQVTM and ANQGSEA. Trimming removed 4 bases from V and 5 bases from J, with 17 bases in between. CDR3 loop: CSVVTLRRLYGYTF. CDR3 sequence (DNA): TGCAGCGTTGTAACCCTCCGACGGTTGTATGGCTACACCTTC. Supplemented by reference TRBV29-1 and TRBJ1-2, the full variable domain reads SAVISQKPSRDICQRGTSLTIQCQVDSQVTMMFWYRQQPGQSLTLIATANQGSEATYESGFVIDKFPISRPNLTFSTLTVSNMSPEDSSIYLCSVVTLRRLYGYTFGSGTRLTVV.

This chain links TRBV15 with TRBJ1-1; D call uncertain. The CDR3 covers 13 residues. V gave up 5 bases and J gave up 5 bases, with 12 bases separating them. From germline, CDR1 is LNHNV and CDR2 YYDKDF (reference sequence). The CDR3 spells CATSRGERTEAFF. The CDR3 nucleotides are TGTGCCACCAGCCGCGGGGAGAGGACTGAAGCTTTCTTT.

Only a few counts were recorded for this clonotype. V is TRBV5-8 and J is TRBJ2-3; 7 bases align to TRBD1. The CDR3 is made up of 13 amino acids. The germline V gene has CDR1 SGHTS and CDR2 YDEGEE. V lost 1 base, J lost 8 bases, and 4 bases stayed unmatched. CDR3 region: CASSLYRGGTQYF. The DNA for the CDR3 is TGTGCCAGCAGCTTGTACAGGGGTGGTACGCAGTATTTT.